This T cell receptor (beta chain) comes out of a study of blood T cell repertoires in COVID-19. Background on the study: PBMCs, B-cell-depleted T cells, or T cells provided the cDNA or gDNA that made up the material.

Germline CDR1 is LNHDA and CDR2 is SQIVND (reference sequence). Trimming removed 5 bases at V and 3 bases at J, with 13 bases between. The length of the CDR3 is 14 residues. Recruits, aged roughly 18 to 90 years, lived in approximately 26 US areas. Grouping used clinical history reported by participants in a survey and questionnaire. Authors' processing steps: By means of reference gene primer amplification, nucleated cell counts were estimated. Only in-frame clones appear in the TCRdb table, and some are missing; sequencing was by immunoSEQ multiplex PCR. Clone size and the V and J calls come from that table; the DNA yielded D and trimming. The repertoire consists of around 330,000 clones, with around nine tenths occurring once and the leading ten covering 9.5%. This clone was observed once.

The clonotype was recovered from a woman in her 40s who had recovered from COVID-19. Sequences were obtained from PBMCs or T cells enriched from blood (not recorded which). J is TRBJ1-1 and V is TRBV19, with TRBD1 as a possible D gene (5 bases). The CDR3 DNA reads TGTGCCAGTAGTTTGAGGCAGGGATACACTGAAGCTTTCTTT. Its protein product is CASSLRQGYTEAFF.